This T cell receptor (beta chain) was recorded in a study of T-cell memory formation after mild COVID-19. On the study more broadly: Clusters were largely donor specific.

Study-wide findings and caveats: Some clones that responded were present in memory (sampled pre-infection), which suggests cross-reactive memory joined. Contracting clones localized mainly to CM and EM when CD4+ and mainly to EMRA when CD8+.

V lost 4 bases to trimming and J lost 0 bases, with 14 bases between them. The CDR3 runs to 16 residues. Germline V gene lookup returns CDR1 SEHNR and CDR2 FQNEAQ (reference sequence). Regarding this clonotype: Its antigen is unknown.

Each CDR3 protein gets one entry after TCRdb re-called the 5' RACE reads with MiXCR. The data contain nearly 350,000 distinct CDR3 sequences, over 10% of them singletons. This chain connects TRBV7-9 to TRBJ2-3; D could derive from TRBD1 or TRBD2 (5 bases each). This TCR came from a man aged 18-30 years who had mild COVID-19 (a few samples of this study predate the infection). Cell type and time point are not known. Sequencing input: PBMCs or a T cell subset sorted from them (not recorded which). The CDR3 loop is CASSSEGETSTDTQYF. In DNA form, the CDR3 reads TGTGCCAGCAGCTCAGAAGGGGAGACTAGCACAGATACGCAGTATTTT.